Listed here is a single T cell receptor beta chain. This clone was observed a single time. Its binding antigen is unknown. The sample holds no much larger clone one base away, and base qualities are not on file. This record belongs to a study of cytomegalovirus exposure and HLA in healthy donors (dated 2017 in TCRdb). Concerning the study at large: According to an earlier analysis of 550 to 750 of the donors, about 180 million T cells yielded 117 million unique TCR beta sequences and 276 Gb of sequence data. An early release that covered about 600 HLA-typed donors contained approximately 300 gigabases of sequencing data and 65 million to 100 million unique TCR sequences. Of the roughly 430 genotyped donors, over 65% fell in the genetic ancestry cluster associated with self-reported Caucasian donors. The study aimed to test whether cataloging public T cell receptors could reveal signatures of past pathogen exposure. The T cell repertoires of 666 subjects were profiled by immunosequencing and related to cytomegalovirus serostatus. A separate validation cohort of roughly 110 different subjects was used in addition to the roughly 700-subject first cohort. The study combined high-throughput TCR immunosequencing, statistical association of individual TCRs with disease status, and machine learning to predict cytomegalovirus infection status. A later analysis re-examined previously published TCR beta repertoires from hundreds of donors and added high-resolution HLA genotyping to investigate patterns of TCR occurrence. Rather than using new phenotypic data, the later analysis identified candidate immune exposures from TCR beta sequences and from how often those sequences occurred across donors. To decide whether each TCR beta V gene segment behaved as functional or pseudogenic, an earlier analysis of fewer than 750 of the donors relied on high-throughput TCR beta sequencing. Donor age, sex, ethnicity and CMV serostatus were compiled together with the repertoire data. A later genetic analysis used genome-wide SNP genotypes for about 65% of the 666 donors, treating that subset as a discovery cohort. All discovery cohort repertoires had been generated using a single sequencing platform. Both class I and class II loci were covered by HLA typing, at four-digit resolution. The number of donors typed differed by locus, with 629-630 for A, B, C, DRB1 and DQB1, over 500 for DQA1, 600 to 610 for DPA1, and around 450 for DPB1. Because of strong linkage in the cohort, four or five DR-DQ haplotypes were treated as single units for association and clustering. On average, 235,054 unique TCR beta nucleotide sequences were sequenced per donor among some 420 genotyped donors of the cohort, with 15% to 20% of those sequences being non-productive. Overall study outcomes, separate from this receptor: A later genetic analysis associated a missense DCLRE1C variant with V-gene and J-gene trimming of TCR beta chains, and an independent cohort replicated the association. The classifier was reported to diagnose cytomegalovirus status with high specificity and sensitivity in both the original and validation cohorts. The presence/absence analyses assumed that sequencing depth was roughly uniform across donors, and that assumption may not be true. The authors suggested that the approach could potentially be extended to other disease states and immunological phenotypes. The only immune exposure information available for the cohort was CMV serostatus. A further reported finding was that TCR beta sequences accurately predicted the HLA-A and HLA-B alleles for most subjects in the first cohort. A later analysis found that TCR association rates varied across HLA loci, with DRB1 alleles showing the most associated TCRs and HLA-C alleles the fewest. In a later analysis, several top co-occurrence clusters were reported to appear linked to parvovirus B19, influenza, CMV and Epstein-Barr virus. In a later analysis, HLA-associated TCR beta chains were found to be more clonally expanded and to have lower generation probabilities than equally common non-associated chains. The sequencing pipeline was judged likely to have produced a cluster of highly shared sequence variants as a technical artifact. Compared with the roughly 720-donor mean, donors in an Asian-associated ancestry cluster had fewer N-insertions in productive TCRs, according to a later genetic analysis. In this cohort, only TCR beta chains were sequenced, and detectable features were limited by the absence of alpha or paired-chain data. In vitro tests confirmed that a few of the cytomegalovirus-associated TCR beta chains recognize cytomegalovirus antigens. Because HLA typing was missing for some donors at each locus, association tests included only the typed subset. Most TCR sequences were seen in very few donors, while some public TCRs were found in many individuals. The 87-base-pair reads could not distinguish some IMGT-functional V segments, including TRBV6-2 and TRBV6-3, so those segments were excluded. In the study, about 150 TCR beta chains were listed as associated with cytomegalovirus. In an earlier analysis of under 600 of the donors, most TCR beta V segments were observed in productive rearrangements about 87% or about 30% of the time, broadly matching IMGT annotations. Correlated functional status among segregating V segments might reflect linkage disequilibrium, but an unknown experimental factor could not be ruled out. Specific HLA alleles were associated with 18,000 or so TCR beta sequences at a false discovery rate of 0.05 in a later analysis. A later analysis found that most CMV-associated TCR beta chains appeared HLA-restricted, with HLA associations seemingly driven largely by CMV exposure. When HLA alleles, especially DR and DQ, strongly co-occurred, TCR associations were difficult to assign to individual alleles. Because counts were too low, 15 to 20 rarely observed V segments, including chromosome 9 orphons, were excluded from the earlier analysis of 587 of the donors.

Library preparation was by the immunoSEQ multiplex PCR assay. The multiplex PCR relied on a mix of 60 forward primers for TCR Vbeta segments and 13 reverse primers for TCR Jbeta segments. Amplification of the CDR3 region of rearranged TCR beta genes was performed with a multiplex PCR assay on genomic DNA. The Illumina HiSeq System was used to sequence the amplified TCR beta libraries as 87-base-pair reads. In the authors' own workflow: Across the roughly 640 repertoires, a later analysis counted about 81 million unique TCR beta chains, approximately 10 million of which were shared by at least two donors. To remove PCR and sequencing errors, raw reads were error-corrected and collapsed into unique sequences using a nearest-neighbor algorithm that merged closely related sequences. To assign V, D and J gene segments, CDR3 sequences were aligned to IMGT reference sequences. For a sequence to be retained, a match of at least six nucleotides to both a V gene segment and a J gene segment was required. A rearrangement counted as productive if the CDR3 had no stop codons and remained in frame with V and J, and every other rearrangement counted as non-productive. CDR3 was defined according to IMGT convention as the region running from the second conserved V-encoded cysteine to the conserved J-encoded phenylalanine. The earlier analysis of about 570 of the donors excluded any sequence lacking an unambiguous match to a single V gene segment. In an earlier analysis of 587 of the donors, a V segment was called functional when productive rearrangements were above 56.7%, and segregating when the standard deviation between donors exceeded 5%. A statistical classification framework was built to diagnose cytomegalovirus status from the catalog of TCR beta chain sequences. In a later analysis, TCR nucleotide sequences were compared against IMGT/GENE-DB human TR gene sequences so that V and J genes could be assigned. Using the TCRdist pipeline, a later analysis assigned CDR3 sequences along with most-parsimonious VDJ recombination scenarios. In a later analysis, each TCR beta chain was defined by its CDR3 amino acid sequence together with its V-gene family, and reads without a unique V-gene family were excluded. As a way to deal with suspected cross-contamination and a sequencing artifact, a later analysis dropped more than 500 nucleotide sequences that were highly shared and had low generation probability. In a later analysis, a clonal expansion index for each public chain was calculated from normalized within-repertoire ranks of inferred template counts. In a later analysis, generation probabilities were computed using a VDJ recombination model fitted to out-of-frame rearrangements, and the results were checked against IGoR. A later analysis scored TCR-TCR, TCR-HLA and TCR-CMV co-occurrence with hypergeometric tests, applying a repertoire-size bias correction to TCR pairs. False discovery rates were estimated in a later analysis by permuting HLA or CMV assignments 20 times. A later analysis grouped co-occurring TCRs with DBSCAN, adding TCRdist sequence similarity when clustering within HLA-allele-positive subsets. Repertoires with fewer than 30,000 or more than 120,000 public chains, plus five repertoires with anomalous nucleotide sharing, were excluded from co-occurrence clustering. The source is immuneACCESS, and TCRdb retained only in-frame sequences with V and J called. Part of the clones is not carried over; for the studies checked, unresolved V genes explain less than half of this, and the remainder is unexplained. V, J and clone size derive from that table, while D and trimming were established from the DNA sequence. The sample includes roughly 120,000 clones, with 65% to 75% observed a single time. The ten largest clones take up around 4.2% of the sample.

The cohort was made up of roughly 670 healthy bone marrow donors. All cohort members were sampled while nominally healthy, although unrecorded immune exposures were likely present. The donor was CMV seropositive and belonged to the group of more than 250 seropositive cohort members. A peripheral blood sample was collected from each donor, and TCR beta sequencing was performed on peripheral blood mononuclear cells. Genomic DNA was extracted from the blood cell samples with the Qiagen DNeasy Blood Extraction Kit. From a lookup of the germline V gene (reference sequence), CDR1 and CDR2 are LNHDA and SQIVND. Including cysteine and phenylalanine, the CDR3 has 16 amino acids. The sequence is cut down to CDR3 DNA, 48 bases in frame from base 1. Compared with germline, V lacks 3 bases and J lacks 5 bases; bases without a gene match: 9.

The chain employs TRBV19 and TRBJ2-5; 10 bases in the middle match TRBD1. The TCR originated in a woman in her fifties or sixties in good health and CMV-seropositive. Sample: PBMCs. The encoded CDR3 is CASSIEDRDRGETQYF. In nucleotide form, the sequence is TGTGCCAGTAGTATCGAAGACCGGGACAGGGGTGAGACCCAGTACTTC.